The 32 T cell receptor beta chains reported below all come from one sample, sequenced in a study of T cell responses to AZD1222 COVID-19 vaccine. Method: immunoSEQ multiplex PCR; TCRdb's copy keeps in-frame clones and lacks some. Counted here are 97,000 or so clones, around nine tenths occurring once; the ten biggest clones make up approximately 2.8%. Sequencing used peripheral blood, obtained on day 0 of AZD1222 vaccination. These receptor sequences come from an adult in good health.

Notes on this clone: A read error may produce the germline difference seen at one junction end. The chain has TRBV5-6 and TRBJ1-2; possible D gene TRBD1, 5 bases. Germline values: CDR1 SGHDT, CDR2 YYEEEE. This CDR3 is 14 amino acids long. The CDR3 DNA reads as TGTGCCAGCAGTTTGACCTCCCAGGGACCGTATATTTACTTC. Its protein product is CASSLTSQGPYIYF.

This chain connects TRBV5-4 to TRBJ2-6; either TRBD1 or TRBD2 may fit D (6 bases each). The CDR3 totals 16 residues. The germline V gene has CDR1 SGHNT and CDR2 YYREEE (reference sequence). Trimming shortened V by 5 bases and J by 0 bases, and 12 bases separated the two germline ends. The CDR3 DNA sequence: TGTGCCAGCAGATCTAGGGGGGACTCTGGGGCCAACGTCCTGACTTTC. It encodes CASRSRGDSGANVLTF.

Only a few counts were recorded for this clone. V and J are TRBV7-9 and TRBJ1-2; 7 nucleotides line up with TRBD1. Trimming took 1 base from V and 5 from J; bases not matched to a gene: 7. This CDR3 is built from 15 residues. Germline V gives CDR1 SEHNR, CDR2 FQNEAQ (reference sequence). The DNA of the CDR3 is TGTGCCAGCAGCTTAGGGACAGGTGGGCTGTATGGCTACACCTTC. Protein: CASSLGTGGLYGYTF.

The chain recombines TRBV25-1 with TRBJ2-7; TRBD2 matches at 8 bases. J was trimmed by 5 bases and V by 4 bases; bases with no gene match: 7. Per the germline V gene, CDR1 is MGHDK and CDR2 is SYGVNS. The CDR3 consists of 14 residues. The CDR3 sequence: CASSVSGGEHEQYF. In nucleotides, the CDR3 is TGTGCCAGCAGTGTCAGCGGGGGAGAACACGAGCAGTACTTC.

This chain connects TRBV2 to TRBJ2-1; 8 bases fit TRBD2. Germline V gene lookup returns CDR1 SNHLY and CDR2 FYNNEI. The CDR3 is 16 residues long. With 6 bases clipped from V and 0 bases from J, the junction kept 7 bases outside the gene matches. The CDR3, as DNA: TGTGCCAGCAGGCAGGGGAGCGGGGGCTCCTACAATGAGCAGTTCTTC. Translated, it gives CASRQGSGGSYNEQFF. Full variable domain (rest looked up from reference TRBV2 and TRBJ2-1): EPEVTQTPSHQVTQMGQEVILRCVPISNHLYFYWYRQILGQKVEFLVSFYNNEISEKSEIFDDQFSVERPDGSNFTLKIRSTKLEDSAMYFCASRQGSGGSYNEQFFGPGTRLTVL.

The chain combines TRBV18 with TRBJ1-1; tentative D call: TRBD1 (6 bases). Germline V gene data show CDR1 as KGHSH and CDR2 as LQKENI. The CDR3 is 15 amino acids. V was trimmed by 3 bases and J by 1 base, leaving 12 bases between them. The CDR3 reads CASSPTGGENTEAFF. CDR3 coding DNA: TGTGCCAGCTCACCGACAGGTGGGGAGAACACTGAAGCTTTCTTT.

The genes are TRBV5-1 and TRBJ2-3; D ambiguous. V lost 0 bases to trimming and J lost 0 bases, with 8 bases between them. Germline V lookup: CDR1 SGHRS, CDR2 YFSETQ. The CDR3 totals 15 residues. CDR3 sequence reads: CASSLAGPSTDTQYF. The CDR3 DNA sequence: TGCGCCAGCAGCTTGGCCGGCCCGAGCACAGATACGCAGTATTTT.

This rearrangement joins TRBV3-1 (or the pseudogene TRBV3-2) to TRBJ2-3, with 12 bases identical to TRBD2. The V gene's germline CDR1 is LGHDT and CDR2 YNNKEL (reference sequence). The CDR3 contains 19 residues. The V gene end was trimmed by 0 bases and the J gene end by 2 bases; junction bases not matched to a gene: 9. CDR3 region: CASSQEASGRALYTDTQYF. CDR3 sequence (DNA): TGTGCCAGCAGCCAAGAGGCTAGCGGGAGGGCCCTCTACACAGATACGCAGTATTTT.

This clone occurred once. V and J are TRBV28 and TRBJ2-3, with D tentatively TRBD2 (5 bases). Trimming shortened V by 3 bases and J by 2 bases, and 21 bases separated the two germline ends. The CDR3 contains 18 residues. The V gene's germline CDR1 is MDHEN and CDR2 SYDVKM. CDR3 coding DNA: TGTGCCAGCAGTTTCCTCAGATCCGGAGGCTCCTTCACAGATACGCAGTATTTT. This sequence encodes CASSFLRSGGSFTDTQYF.

The V call is TRBV27, the J call TRBJ2-7; TRBD2 is a possible D gene (5 bases). Trimming removed 2 bases at V and 3 bases at J, with 5 bases between. Looked up from germline, CDR1 is MNHEY and CDR2 is SMNVEV (reference sequence). The CDR3 sequence is 12 residues long. CDR3 residues: CASSLEGYEQYF. CDR3 coding DNA: TGTGCCAGCAGTTTAGAGGGCTACGAGCAGTACTTC.

The J gene is TRBJ2-5, the V gene TRBV7-2; D possibly uses TRBD1 or TRBD2 (5 bases each). This CDR3 contains 14 residues. Trimming shortened V by 1 base and J by 7 bases, and 13 bases separated the two germline ends. CDR1 SGHTA and CDR2 FQGNSA come from the germline V gene. CDR3 nucleotide sequence: TGTGCCAGCAGCTTAGGGGGGAGCCTCAGGACCCAGTACTTC. It encodes CASSLGGSLRTQYF.

V gene TRBV30 combines with J gene TRBJ1-5, with D hard to call. The CDR3 has 13 residues. Trimming took off 1 base at V and 0 bases at J, with 4 bases between the two ends. CDR1 and CDR2 from the germline V gene are GTSNPN and SVGIG (reference sequence). The CDR3 DNA reads as TGTGCCTGGAGTGATGATAGCAATCAGCCCCAGCATTTT. Protein product: CAWSDDSNQPQHF. The full variable domain, in which reference TRBV30 and TRBJ1-5 provide the parts outside the CDR3, is SQTIHQWPATLVQPVGSPLSLECTVEGTSNPNLYWYRQAAGRGLQLLFYSVGIGQISSEVPQNLSASRPQDRQFILSSKKLLLSDSGFYLCAWSDDSNQPQHFGDGTRLSIL.

The chain uses TRBV3-1 (or the pseudogene TRBV3-2) and TRBJ2-1, with 13 bases lining up with TRBD2. J lost 14 bases, V lost 0 bases, and 7 bases had no gene match. CDR1 and CDR2 from the germline V gene are LGHDT and YNNKEL (reference sequence). The CDR3 totals 15 residues. The CDR3 DNA sequence: TGTGCCAGCAGCCAAGATGGGGGACTAGCGGGGAGGAAGTTCTTC. This translates into CASSQDGGLAGRKFF.

V is TRBV19 and J is TRBJ1-1; weak D call: TRBD1 (6 bases). The CDR3 runs 14 residues. V lost 3 bases and J lost 1, with 9 bases in between. Germline V gives CDR1 LNHDA, CDR2 SQIVND (reference sequence). CDR3: CASSMGTRNTEAFF. The CDR3, as DNA: TGTGCCAGTAGTATGGGGACAAGGAACACTGAAGCTTTCTTT. Drawing the rest from reference TRBV19 and TRBJ1-1, the complete variable domain is DGGITQSPKYLFRKEGQNVTLSCEQNLNHDAMYWYRQDPGQGLRLIYYSQIVNDFQKGDIAEGYSVSREKKESFPLTVTSAQKNPTAFYLCASSMGTRNTEAFFGQGTRLTVV.

The chain carries TRBV10-3 and TRBJ2-2, with 14 positions matching TRBD2. There are 19 residues in the CDR3. V shed 6 bases, J shed 1 base, and the junction held 10 bases outside the gene matches. In germline, CDR1 is ENHRY, CDR2 SYGVKD. CDR3 sequence (DNA): TGTGCCATCAGGACGCCGGGACTAGCGGGAGCGATGAACACCGGGGAGCTGTTTTTT. Protein: CAIRTPGLAGAMNTGELFF.

The V call is TRBV6-5, the J call TRBJ1-1; D is perhaps TRBD1 (5 bases). From germline, CDR1 is MNHEY and CDR2 SVGAGI. CDR3 length: 13 residues. Trimming pared 7 bases from V and 4 bases from J, leaving 13 bases between. The CDR3 loop is CASIRRGRTEAFF. The CDR3 DNA is TGTGCCAGCATTAGGAGGGGACGCACTGAAGCTTTCTTT.

This clone was counted only a few times. The chain uses TRBV12-3 or TRBV12-4 and TRBJ1-1; a possible D gene is TRBD1 (6 bases). Trimming took off 7 bases at V and 3 bases at J, with 12 bases between the two ends. The CDR3 has 13 amino acids. The CDR3 nucleotides are TGTGCCAGCACCCTGGACAGATACACTGAAGCTTTCTTT. Translation gives CASTLDRYTEAFF.

The chain couples TRBV7-3 to TRBJ2-3; D is perhaps TRBD2 (5 bases). Trimming pared 1 base from V and 3 bases from J, leaving 17 bases between. Germline V lookup: CDR1 SGHTA, CDR2 FQGTGA. The CDR3 spans 17 residues. CDR3 region: CASSLNVGYPGTDTQYF. DNA of the CDR3: TGTGCCAGCAGCTTAAATGTGGGGTACCCGGGGACAGATACGCAGTATTTT.

The genes are TRBV5-1 and TRBJ1-4; 9 bases align to TRBD1. Germline V CDR1 and CDR2: SGHRS, YFSETQ. Germline trimming cut 1 base from V and 0 bases from J; bases unmatched to any gene: 10. The CDR3 covers 19 residues. CDR3: CASSLRLTGQGATNEKLFF. CDR3 in DNA: TGCGCCAGCAGCTTGCGCCTTACGGGACAGGGTGCAACTAATGAAAAACTGTTTTTT.

This clone was found once. This sequence joins TRBV11-3 and TRBJ2-1; 7 bases are a match to TRBD2. CDR3 length: 15 amino acids. The V and J ends lost 2 bases and 4 bases, in that order; junction bases with no gene match: 5. Germline loops: CDR1 SGHNT, CDR2 YENEEA. This chain's CDR3 is CASSLRLAAYNEQFF. The CDR3 DNA reads as TGTGCCAGCAGCTTACGGCTAGCGGCTTACAATGAGCAGTTCTTC.

This rearrangement joins TRBV6-5 to TRBJ1-4; 7 positions match TRBD1. The V segment lost 5 bases and the J segment 8 bases; nucleotides outside the gene matches: 11. The CDR3 is 15 residues long. Germline V gives CDR1 MNHEY, CDR2 SVGAGI. CDR3 protein: CASSIARQGREKLFF. The CDR3 bases are TGTGCCAGCAGTATAGCCAGACAGGGACGCGAAAAACTGTTTTTT.

This sequence joins TRBV19 and TRBJ1-5, with 7 bases matching TRBD1. This CDR3 region has 15 residues. Germline CDR1 and CDR2: LNHDA and SQIVND (reference sequence). The ends lost 6 bases at V and 1 base at J; junction bases unmatched: 6. This chain's CDR3 is CASSGTVWSNQPQHF. For the CDR3, the DNA is TGTGCCAGTAGCGGGACAGTATGGAGCAATCAGCCCCAGCATTTT.

To note about this clone: The same CDR3 is also encoded by other DNA sequences in this sample. V usage is TRBV29-1 and J usage is TRBJ1-2; TRBD1 agrees at 8 bases. J lost 2 bases, V lost 6 bases, and 2 bases had no gene match. Per the germline V gene, CDR1 is SQVTM and CDR2 is ANQGSEA. The CDR3 extends over 12 amino acids. In DNA, the CDR3 is TGCAGCGTGGGGACAGGAAACTATGGCTACACCTTC. Translated, it gives CSVGTGNYGYTF.

The CDR3 region is CASSSHRVSGELFF. CDR3 nucleotide sequence: TGTGCCAGCAGTTCGCACAGGGTGTCCGGGGAGCTGTTTTTT. The rearrangement joins TRBV6-2 or TRBV6-3 to TRBJ2-2; D is possibly TRBD1 (6 bases). Germline V lookup: CDR1 MNHEY, CDR2 SVGEGT. This CDR3 has 14 residues. V dropped 4 bases and J dropped 6 bases, with 12 bases sitting between them.

The CDR3 sequence: CASRMGQGRLYGYTF. DNA of the CDR3: TGTGCCAGCAGGATGGGACAGGGTCGGCTCTATGGCTACACCTTC. The gene calls are TRBV2 and TRBJ1-2, with TRBD1 matching over 9 bases. CDR1 is SNHLY and CDR2 is FYNNEI in the germline V gene. After removal of 6 bases from V and 4 bases from J, the junction contained 9 bases not matched to a gene. The CDR3 contains 15 residues.

The chain joins TRBV14 to TRBJ2-3, with D possibly being TRBD2 (5 bases). Germline V CDR1 and CDR2: SGHDN, FVKESK. V lost 0 bases to trimming and J lost 5 bases, with 12 bases between them. This CDR3 region has 15 residues. CDR3 sequence: CASSQDSGWGDTQYF. The CDR3, as DNA: TGTGCCAGCAGCCAAGATTCGGGATGGGGAGATACGCAGTATTTT.

The V and J genes are TRBV5-4 and TRBJ2-2; 7 nucleotides match TRBD1. The ends lost 6 bases at V and 0 bases at J; junction bases unmatched: 2. The CDR3 sequence is 14 residues long. Germline CDR1 is SGHNT and CDR2 is YYREEE (reference sequence). The CDR3 loop reads CASKTGTNTGELFF. CDR3 DNA sequence: TGTGCCAGCAAGACAGGGACGAACACCGGGGAGCTGTTTTTT.

This chain joins TRBV2 and TRBJ1-2, with a tentative D call TRBD1 (6 bases). The V end was cut by 2 bases, the J end by 3 bases, with 10 bases between. CDR3 length equals 14 residues. Germline V CDR1 and CDR2: SNHLY, FYNNEI. In nucleotides, the CDR3 is TGTGCCAGCAGTGAACCGGGGGCGGACTATGGCTACACCTTC. It is translated as CASSEPGADYGYTF.

This clone was counted once. The V call is TRBV11-3, the J call TRBJ1-5; TRBD1 is a possible D gene (6 bases). CDR1 is SGHNT, CDR2 YENEEA, per germline. CDR3 length: 16 residues. Trimming cost V 5 bases and J 2 bases, with 16 bases left between them. In DNA, the CDR3 is TGTGCCAGCAGCATGACAAACAGGGTTGGCAATCAGCCCCAGCATTTT. This sequence encodes CASSMTNRVGNQPQHF.

This chain uses TRBV19 with TRBJ2-1; 7 nucleotides match TRBD1. Germline assignment: CDR1 LNHDA and CDR2 SQIVND (reference sequence). CDR3 length: 17 residues. Germline trimming cut 5 bases from V and 0 bases from J; bases unmatched to any gene: 10. The CDR3 nucleotides read TGTGCCAGTAGTTTTAGACCGGGACAGATCTCCTACAATGAGCAGTTCTTC. Translating gives CASSFRPGQISYNEQFF.

The chain carries TRBV5-1 and TRBJ1-5; no definite D call. CDR3 length equals 17 residues. The ends were cut back, 4 bases at V and 0 bases at J, with 17 bases in the middle. CDR1 is SGHRS and CDR2 is YFSETQ in the germline V gene. CDR3 in amino acids: CASSPNALSYSNQPQHF. The CDR3 coding sequence is TGCGCCAGCAGCCCTAATGCCCTCAGTTATAGCAATCAGCCCCAGCATTTT.

The rearrangement joins TRBV7-9 to TRBJ2-4; D is perhaps TRBD1 (5 bases). V lost 11 bases and J lost 8, with 19 bases in between. This CDR3 comprises 13 residues. CDR1 is SEHNR, CDR2 FQNEAQ, per germline (reference sequence). For the CDR3, the DNA is TGTGCCTGTTCCGCAGGGAACGGTGACATTCAGTACTTC. Translation: CACSAGNGDIQYF. The whole variable domain, remainder taken from reference TRBV7-9 and TRBJ2-4, is DTGVSQNPRHKITKRGQNVTFRCDPISEHNRLYWYRQTLGQGPEFLTYFQNEAQLEKSRLLSDRFSAERPKGSFSTLEIQRTEQGDSAMYLCACSAGNGDIQYFGAGTRLSVL.